This passage covers 25 T cell receptor beta chains from one sample sequenced in a study of T cell repertoires in cytomegalovirus infection. One entry per CDR3 protein results from TCRdb running MiXCR on the reads. The data show about 310,000 distinct CDR3 sequences, with 20% to 30% seen just once and about an eighth held by the top ten. The antigens these receptors bind are not known. The source was cultured PBMCs, collected from culture after CMV antigen stimulation. Receptors were obtained from a human donor in good health (CMV status not recorded). Some clones in this sample may be carry-over from other donors' samples.

The sample holds a few counts of this clonotype. V gene TRBV7-8 combines with J gene TRBJ2-2; no reliable D call. V was clipped by 5 bases and J by 4 bases, with 17 bases between them. The CDR3 has 16 residues. Per the germline V gene, CDR1 is SGHVS and CDR2 is FQNEAQ. Here the CDR3 DNA reads TGTGCCAGCAGCCCCGAGGCTAGACCTTTCACCGGGGAGCTGTTTTTT. As protein: CASSPEARPFTGELFF. The full variable domain, completed using reference TRBV7-8 and TRBJ2-2, is GAGVSQSPRYKVAKRGQDVALRCDPISGHVSLFWYQQALGQGPEFLTYFQNEAQLDKSGLPSDRFFAERPEGSVSTLKIQRTQQEDSAVYLCASSPEARPFTGELFFGEGSRLTVL.

This clonotype was seen a few times. The chain is built from TRBV10-3 and TRBJ2-3; D unclear. Germline CDR1 and CDR2: ENHRY and SYGVKD. Trimming took 2 bases from V and 6 from J, leaving 3 bases between them. The CDR3 loop spans 11 amino acids. The CDR3 DNA is TGTGCCATCAGTGAGGCCGATACGCAGTATTTT. Its protein product is CAISEADTQYF.

V usage is TRBV7-6 and J usage is TRBJ2-1; D tentatively reads TRBD1 or TRBD2 (5 bases each). The CDR3 is 15 residues long. From germline, CDR1 is SGHVS and CDR2 FNYEAQ. V was shortened by 1 base and J by 8 bases, with 15 bases between the two germline ends. The CDR3: CASSLERGGWDEQFF. The CDR3 nucleotides read TGTGCCAGCAGCTTAGAGAGGGGCGGATGGGATGAGCAGTTCTTC.

This clonotype showed up many times. The V gene is TRBV27, the J gene TRBJ1-1; weak D call: TRBD1 (6 bases). CDR1 is MNHEY, CDR2 SMNVEV, per germline (reference sequence). CDR3 size: 15 residues. V lost 4 bases, J lost 3 bases, and 15 bases lay in between. The CDR3 nucleotides read TGTGCCAGCAGTTCCAGTACAGGGTTGTACACTGAAGCTTTCTTT. Its translation is CASSSSTGLYTEAFF.

This clonotype was detected a few times. The chain combines TRBV7-3 with TRBJ2-5; 8 positions match TRBD1. With 1 base clipped from V and 4 bases from J, the junction kept 2 bases outside the gene matches. CDR1 and CDR2 from the germline V gene are SGHTA and FQGTGA. The CDR3 has 14 amino acids. This CDR3 reads CASSLMGQAETQYF. CDR3 DNA: TGTGCCAGCAGCTTAATGGGACAGGCAGAGACCCAGTACTTC.

The sample holds a few counts of this clonotype. The chain combines TRBV12-3 or TRBV12-4 with TRBJ2-5; 7 nucleotides match TRBD2. The length of the CDR3 is 15 residues. J gave up 5 bases and V 5 bases, and 11 bases lay outside the gene matches. The DNA of the CDR3 is TGTGCCAGCAGTCCCGTGGGGGGGGTTTTGGAGACCCAGTACTTC. This codes for CASSPVGGVLETQYF.

In this sample, this clonotype turned up a few times. The chain uses TRBV6-5 and TRBJ2-1, with a tentative D call TRBD2 (7 bases). V gave up 7 bases and J gave up 6 bases, with 25 bases separating them. Germline V gene lookup returns CDR1 MNHEY and CDR2 SVGAGI. This CDR3 region has 17 residues. CDR3: CASTLREGRGGFNEQFF. The CDR3 region has the DNA TGTGCCAGCACCTTAAGGGAGGGCAGGGGAGGTTTCAATGAGCAGTTCTTC.

The V call is TRBV24-1, the J call TRBJ1-2; 9 bases line up with TRBD1. V gave up 3 bases and J gave up 7 bases; unmatched junction bases: 8. The CDR3 has 15 residues. CDR1 is KGHDR and CDR2 is SFDVKD in the germline V gene. The CDR3 nucleotides read TGTGCCACCAGTGATATAACAGGGGGCATGAGTGGCTACACCTTC. Its protein product is CATSDITGGMSGYTF.

This clonotype has ten or more counts. The chain links TRBV7-6 to TRBJ1-1; D perhaps matches TRBD1 (5 bases). This CDR3 has 15 residues. Trimming took 5 bases from V and 10 from J, leaving 23 bases between them. CDR1 SGHVS and CDR2 FNYEAQ come from the germline V gene. The CDR3 DNA sequence: TGTGCCAGCAGCCTACAGGCTACAGCCCCTGAATCAGCTTTCTTT. This encodes CASSLQATAPESAFF.

The chain is built from TRBV4-1 and TRBJ2-7; possibly TRBD2 for D (6 bases). This CDR3 region has 15 residues. The germline V gene encodes CDR1 MGHRA and CDR2 YSYEKL. V was clipped by 2 bases and J by 5 bases, with 16 bases between them. The CDR3: CASSQLRLVPHEQYV. The DNA for the CDR3 is TGCGCCAGCAGCCAACTACGACTAGTTCCCCACGAGCAGTACGTC.

The chain recombines TRBV29-1 with TRBJ2-3; D is ambiguous. The CDR3 extends over 12 amino acids. CDR1 is SQVTM, CDR2 ANQGSEA, per germline. Trimming removed 2 bases at V and 6 bases at J, with 9 bases between. The CDR3 DNA reads as TGCAGCGTTGAAAGTAGGGCGGATACGCAGTATTTT. Protein: CSVESRADTQYF.

In its sample, this clonotype was seen a few times. The chain combines TRBV7-8 with TRBJ2-7; D ambiguous. Germline V gene data show CDR1 as SGHVS and CDR2 as FQNEAQ. Deletions cut 5 bases from V and 0 bases from J, with 23 bases between. The CDR3 consists of 18 residues. CDR3 DNA: TGTGCCAGCAGCCCTATAGCCACGGGCGCGAGGCCCTCCTACGAGCAGTACGTC. Amino acid sequence: CASSPIATGARPSYEQYV.

Notes on this clonotype: The final CDR3 position lacks the conserved phenylalanine or tryptophan, pointing to a likely read error. The chain recombines TRBV2 with TRBJ2-7; 12 bases match TRBD2. J lost 1 base, V lost 4 bases, and 5 bases had no gene match. The CDR3 extends over 16 amino acids. In germline, CDR1 is SNHLY, CDR2 FYNNEI. The CDR3 is CASSGLAGVLSYEQYY. The CDR3 bases are TGTGCCAGCAGTGGACTAGCGGGAGTCCTTTCCTACGAGCAGTACTAC.

The chain combines TRBV18 with TRBJ2-7, with D possibly being TRBD2 (5 bases). The CDR3 covers 15 residues. The germline CDR1 and CDR2 sequences are KGHSH and LQKENI. V lost 3 bases, J lost 3 bases, and 15 bases lay in between. Written as DNA, the CDR3 is TGTGCCAGCTCACCCCTCGGACTTGACCTCTACGAGCAGTACTTC. Protein product: CASSPLGLDLYEQYF.

In this sample, this clonotype turned up a few times. The gene calls are TRBV7-2 and TRBJ2-5, with TRBD2 matching over 7 bases. J gave up 7 bases and V 7 bases, and 18 bases lay outside the gene matches. Looked up from germline, CDR1 is SGHTA and CDR2 is FQGNSA. This CDR3 has 16 residues. The CDR3 bases are TGTGCCAGCAATCCAGACGGGGGAGGGGCCTATGCGACCCAGTACTTC. Translation: CASNPDGGGAYATQYF.

The sample holds many counts of this clonotype. The V and J genes are TRBV7-8 and TRBJ1-1; a possible D gene is TRBD1 (5 bases). V was trimmed by 5 bases and J by 3 bases, leaving 19 bases between them. Germline V gene data show CDR1 as SGHVS and CDR2 as FQNEAQ. This CDR3 comprises 16 residues. The CDR3 sequence is CASSARGGRFDTEAFF. The CDR3 bases are TGTGCCAGCAGCGCCCGGGGGGGGAGGTTCGACACTGAAGCTTTCTTT.

This clonotype was counted between two and nine times. The rearrangement joins TRBV28 to TRBJ1-4; no clear D. Germline V gives CDR1 MDHEN, CDR2 SYDVKM. The CDR3 covers 14 residues. V was cut by 1 base and J by 8 bases, with 11 bases left in between. The CDR3 region has the DNA TGTGCCAGCAGTTTATCACCGCGAGGCGAAAAACTGTTTTTT. Protein: CASSLSPRGEKLFF.

This clonotype was detected ten times or more. The chain is built from TRBV7-2 and TRBJ2-7; D remains unclear. V was trimmed by 0 bases and J by 4 bases, leaving 7 bases between them. Germline-derived CDR1 and CDR2 are SGHTA and FQGNSA. The CDR3 contains 13 residues. The CDR3 sequence: CASSLAERYEQYV. CDR3 DNA sequence: TGTGCCAGCAGCTTAGCGGAACGTTACGAGCAGTACGTC.

This clonotype turned up a few times. This chain links TRBV7-9 with TRBJ2-5; 7 bases agree with TRBD1. The CDR3 totals 15 residues. CDR1 and CDR2 from the germline V gene are SEHNR and FQNEAQ (reference sequence). The trim removed 1 base at V and 3 bases at J, leaving 5 bases unmatched. The CDR3 reads CASSLEGQNKETQYF. The CDR3 nucleotides read TGTGCCAGCAGCTTAGAGGGACAGAACAAAGAGACCCAGTACTTC.

The table lists this clonotype with many counts. The CDR3 loop is CASSVDPGLGTETQYF. In DNA form, the CDR3 reads TGTGCCAGCAGCGTAGACCCGGGACTAGGGACGGAGACCCAGTACTTC. The chain has TRBV7-2 and TRBJ2-5; TRBD2 matches at 8 bases. There are 16 residues in the CDR3. The junction had 13 bases not matched to a gene; V was cut back by 5 bases and J by 5 bases. In germline, CDR1 is SGHTA, CDR2 FQGNSA.

This clonotype was seen at least ten times. An end of the junction differs from the germline gene, which may be a read error. The gene calls are TRBV25-1 and TRBJ2-2; a weak D match, TRBD1 (6 bases). The CDR3 has 15 residues. The V gene's germline CDR1 is MGHDK and CDR2 SYGVNS. CDR3 sequence: CASSELGAKTGELFF. CDR3 in DNA: TGTGCCAGCAGTGAGCTGGGGGCGAAAACCGGGGAGCTGTTTTTT.

J is TRBJ2-7 and V is TRBV3-1, with D uncertain. The CDR3 contains 14 residues. V was trimmed by 3 bases and J by 2 bases, leaving 11 bases between them. Germline CDR1 LGHDT, CDR2 YNNKEL (reference sequence). In nucleotides, the CDR3 is TGTGCCAGCAGCCATCTTACTCCGGCCTACGAGCAGTACTTC. It translates to CASSHLTPAYEQYF.

In this sample, this clonotype turned up many times. The chain joins TRBV5-4 to TRBJ2-1, with 8 positions matching TRBD2. The J segment lost 5 bases and the V segment lost 4 bases, leaving 20 bases of the junction unmatched. CDR3 length: 19 amino acids. Germline V gene sequence: CDR1 SGHNT, CDR2 YYREEE (reference sequence). The CDR3, as DNA: TGTGCCAGCAGCCCGCTCGCTTACGGGAGGGCCCCTCCTAACAATGAGCAGTTCTTC. This codes for CASSPLAYGRAPPNNEQFF.

Only a few counts were recorded for this clonotype. This sequence joins TRBV12-3 or TRBV12-4 and TRBJ2-6, with D possibly matching TRBD1 (6 bases). The CDR3 contains 15 residues. V lost 6 bases to trimming and J lost 4 bases, with 13 bases between them. The CDR3 DNA reads as TGTGCCAGCAGCTCAGGGGCGCCCGGGGCCAACGTCCTGACTTTC. Protein product: CASSSGAPGANVLTF.

The V gene is TRBV14, the J gene TRBJ2-1, with a weak D call TRBD1 (6 bases). The germline V gene has CDR1 SGHDN and CDR2 FVKESK. The CDR3 contains 17 residues. V shed 0 bases and J shed 8 bases, with 20 bases lying between them. CDR3 region: CASSQDRIIWKGDEQFF. CDR3 DNA: TGTGCCAGCAGCCAAGATCGAATAATCTGGAAGGGGGATGAGCAGTTCTTC. Variable domain in full (rest from reference TRBV14 and TRBJ2-1): EAGVTQFPSHSVIEKGQTVTLRCDPISGHDNLYWYRRVMGKEIKFLLHFVKESKQDESGMPNNRFLAERTGGTYSTLKVQPAELEDSGVYFCASSQDRIIWKGDEQFFGPGTRLTVL.